This TCR beta chain is drawn from a study of blood T cell repertoires in COVID-19. At the level of the study: Samples taken during acute and convalescent COVID-19 were collected in the United States, Italy and Spain.

The count of this clone is one. Clones were read by immunoSEQ multiplex PCR, and TCRdb kept only the in-frame ones, dropping some. This table holds around 240,000 clones, approximately 90% found once. Grouping used clinical history reported by participants in a survey and questionnaire. The study recruited exposed participants who had met a COVID-19 case within 2 weeks before entry. The germline V gene has CDR1 LNHNV and CDR2 YYDKDF (reference sequence). The V and J ends lost 1 base and 4 bases respectively, with 4 bases between them. CDR3 size: 12 residues. The sequence derives from a man in his fifties who had been exposed to COVID-19. The sample consisted of PBMCs or T cells enriched from blood (not recorded which). The V gene is TRBV15, the J gene TRBJ2-5; D not certain. The CDR3 DNA follows: TGTGCCACCAGCAGAGTTAGAGAGACCCAGTACTTC. The encoded protein is CATSRVRETQYF.